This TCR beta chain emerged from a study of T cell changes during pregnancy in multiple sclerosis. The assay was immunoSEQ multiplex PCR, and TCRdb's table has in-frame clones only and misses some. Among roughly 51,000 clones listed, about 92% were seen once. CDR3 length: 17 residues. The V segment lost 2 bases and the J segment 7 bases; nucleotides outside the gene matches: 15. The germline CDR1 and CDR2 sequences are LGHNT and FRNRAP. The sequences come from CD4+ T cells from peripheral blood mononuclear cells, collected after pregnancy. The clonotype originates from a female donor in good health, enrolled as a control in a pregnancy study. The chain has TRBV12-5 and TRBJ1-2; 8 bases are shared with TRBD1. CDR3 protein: CASGLIFTTGESVGYTF. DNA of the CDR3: TGTGCTAGTGGTTTGATCTTCACGACAGGGGAAAGTGTTGGCTACACCTTC.